Presented here are 21 T cell receptor beta chains from one specimen sequenced in a study of blood T cell repertoires in COVID-19. Only in-frame clones appear in the TCRdb table, and some are missing; sequencing was by immunoSEQ multiplex PCR. The sample holds about 180,000 clones, approximately 86% seen once. The material sequenced was peripheral blood. These receptors were collected from a man between 60 and 70 years old with COVID-19, enrolled during active disease.

The V and J genes are TRBV7-2 and TRBJ1-6; 8 bases map to TRBD1. Losses at the gene ends were 2 bases for V and 6 bases for J; bases not matched to a gene: 9. Per germline, CDR1 SGHTA and CDR2 FQGNSA. There are 17 residues in the CDR3. This CDR3 is CASSLRGGQGSNSPLHF. CDR3 nucleotide sequence: TGTGCCAGCAGCTTAAGAGGCGGACAGGGCTCTAATTCACCCCTCCACTTT.

The gene calls are TRBV28 and TRBJ1-2, with D tentatively TRBD1 (6 bases). The ends were cut back, 2 bases at V and 4 bases at J, with 11 bases in the middle. This CDR3 has 14 residues. Germline loops: CDR1 MDHEN, CDR2 SYDVKM. The CDR3 protein is CASSLGGQLYGYTF. The CDR3 DNA follows: TGTGCCAGCAGTTTAGGGGGACAACTCTATGGCTACACCTTC.

The chain has TRBV7-2 and TRBJ1-2; TRBD1 matches at 8 bases. Germline loops: CDR1 SGHTA, CDR2 FQGNSA. V was clipped by 1 base and J by 7 bases; unmatched bases: 8. The CDR3 is made up of 15 amino acids. The CDR3 DNA reads TGTGCCAGCAGCTTAGTTGGGCAGGGGGCAGGTGGCTACACCTTC. The encoded protein is CASSLVGQGAGGYTF.

CDR3 amino acids: CASSATTLDSATNEKLFF. The DNA for the CDR3 is TGTGCCAGCAGCGCGACCACCCTGGACAGCGCAACTAATGAAAAACTGTTTTTT. J is TRBJ1-4 and V is TRBV2; weak D call: TRBD1 (6 bases). Trimming left V 6 bases short and J 0 bases short, with 20 bases between. CDR3 length: 18 amino acids. Germline V gene lookup returns CDR1 SNHLY and CDR2 FYNNEI.

The rearrangement joins TRBV6-5 to TRBJ1-1, with D unclear. The CDR3 has 13 residues. CDR1 is MNHEY and CDR2 is SVGAGI in the germline V gene. The V end lost 2 bases, the J end lost 0 bases, and 4 bases lay between the germline ends. Here the CDR3 DNA reads TGTGCCAGCAGTTACACGGTGAACACTGAAGCTTTCTTT. This sequence encodes CASSYTVNTEAFF.

The count of this clone is one. The chain has TRBV9 and TRBJ1-3; D is ambiguous. Germline CDR1 reads SGDLS; CDR2 reads YYNGEE. Trimming cost V 2 bases and J 8 bases, with 14 bases left between them. The CDR3 length is 14 residues. The CDR3 bases are TGTGCCAGCAGCGTCGGTTTTATTGAAGACACCATATATTTT. Amino acid sequence: CASSVGFIEDTIYF.

This clone was observed a few times. The V and J genes are TRBV6-2 or TRBV6-3 and TRBJ2-3, with 9 bases fitting TRBD2. The CDR3 covers 19 residues. The germline V gene encodes CDR1 MNHEY and CDR2 SVGEGT. The ends lost 0 bases at V and 0 bases at J; junction bases unmatched: 10. Here the CDR3 DNA reads TGTGCCAGCAGTTACTCCCCTAGCGGGACGATCGCTAGCACAGATACGCAGTATTTT. Residues: CASSYSPSGTIASTDTQYF.

This chain links TRBV5-1 with TRBJ1-1, with no clear D. Trimming left V 0 bases short and J 0 bases short, with 6 bases between. The CDR3 length is 14 residues. Germline-derived CDR1 and CDR2 are SGHRS and YFSETQ. The CDR3 reads CASSLGQVNTEAFF. The CDR3 DNA is TGCGCCAGCAGCTTGGGTCAGGTGAACACTGAAGCTTTCTTT. Supplemented by reference TRBV5-1 and TRBJ1-1, the full variable domain reads KAGVTQTPRYLIKTRGQQVTLSCSPISGHRSVSWYQQTPGQGLQFLFEYFSETQRNKGNFPGRFSGRQFSNSRSEMNVSTLELGDSALYLCASSLGQVNTEAFFGQGTRLTVV.

The V gene is TRBV10-3, the J gene TRBJ2-3; 8 bases are a match to TRBD1. Losses at the gene ends were 3 bases for V and 4 bases for J; bases not matched to a gene: 6. Germline V CDR1 and CDR2: ENHRY, SYGVKD. The CDR3 length is 15 residues. The CDR3 coding sequence is TGTGCCATCAGTGACCCAGGGGGCCCCTCAGATACGCAGTATTTT. Its translation: CAISDPGGPSDTQYF.

This chain links TRBV2 with TRBJ1-1; possibly TRBD1 for D (5 bases). V lost 5 bases and J 3 bases, leaving 7 bases between the germline ends. Germline CDR1 SNHLY, CDR2 FYNNEI. The CDR3 has 12 amino acids. The CDR3 DNA sequence: TGTGCCAGCAGTCGACAGTACACTGAAGCTTTCTTT. Translation gives CASSRQYTEAFF.

The rearrangement links TRBV5-4 to TRBJ1-1; 8 bases agree with TRBD1. With V trimmed by 4 bases and J by 4 bases, 3 bases remained unmatched. The CDR3 runs to 13 residues. The germline gives CDR1 SGHNT, CDR2 YYREEE (reference sequence). DNA of the CDR3: TGTGCCAGCAGCATAGGACAGGGCACTGAAGCTTTCTTT. This codes for CASSIGQGTEAFF.

J is TRBJ2-3 and V is TRBV5-4, with 15 bases matching TRBD2. CDR3 size: 17 residues. Unmatched junction bases numbered 3, after V lost 4 bases and J lost 0 bases. In germline, CDR1 is SGHNT, CDR2 YYREEE (reference sequence). The CDR3 loop reads CASSAGLAGGSTDTQYF. In DNA, the CDR3 is TGTGCCAGCAGCGCGGGACTAGCGGGGGGTAGCACAGATACGCAGTATTTT. The full variable domain, in which reference TRBV5-4 and TRBJ2-3 provide the parts outside the CDR3, is ETGVTQSPTHLIKTRGQQVTLRCSSQSGHNTVSWYQQALGQGPQFIFQYYREEENGRGNFPPRFSGLQFPNYSSELNVNALELDDSALYLCASSAGLAGGSTDTQYFGPGTRLTVL.

The V gene is TRBV6-5, the J gene TRBJ1-6, with D tentatively TRBD1 (6 bases). Germline V gene lookup returns CDR1 MNHEY and CDR2 SVGAGI. CDR3 length: 14 residues. V was pared by 5 bases and J by 3 bases, with 8 bases between. CDR3 in DNA: TGTGCCAGCAGTCGGACAGACTATAATTCACCCCTCCACTTT. Translating it yields CASSRTDYNSPLHF.

The chain employs TRBV15 and TRBJ1-1; 9 bases line up with TRBD1. This CDR3 is 14 amino acids long. Looked up from germline, CDR1 is LNHNV and CDR2 is YYDKDF (reference sequence). Trimming cost V 4 bases and J 5 bases; bases outside gene matches: 5. CDR3 sequence (DNA): TGTGCCACCAGCATGGGACAGGGAATAACTGAAGCTTTCTTT. Protein product: CATSMGQGITEAFF.

This clone has just one count. The gene calls are TRBV5-8 and TRBJ1-6; TRBD1 agrees at 7 bases. V lost 3 bases to trimming and J lost 5 bases; unmatched junction nucleotides: 8. Germline CDR1 and CDR2: SGHTS and YDEGEE. The CDR3 extends over 16 amino acids. CDR3 coding DNA: TGTGCCAGCAGCTCAGGACGAGGGACAGATAATTCACCCCTCCACTTT. This gives the protein CASSSGRGTDNSPLHF.

This clone was seen a single time. In the same sample, other DNA sequences code for this CDR3. V gene TRBV25-1 combines with J gene TRBJ2-1, with unresolved D. The CDR3 spans 13 residues. Germline V gene sequence: CDR1 MGHDK, CDR2 SYGVNS. The V end lost 2 bases, the J end lost 9 bases, and 11 bases lay between the germline ends. CDR3 loop: CASSELPRGEQFF. DNA of the CDR3: TGTGCCAGCAGTGAACTACCACGTGGTGAGCAGTTCTTC.

The rearrangement links TRBV19 to TRBJ1-2; 7 bases are a match to TRBD1. This CDR3 contains 13 residues. Germline CDR1 and CDR2: LNHDA and SQIVND (reference sequence). V trimming: 7 bases; J trimming: 7 bases; junction bases outside the gene matches: 9. CDR3 coding DNA: TGTGCCAGTAACCTGAGGGACAGACTTGGCTACACCTTC. It is translated as CASNLRDRLGYTF.

The chain has TRBV5-1 and TRBJ2-3; 8 bases are a match to TRBD1. Germline lookup yields CDR1 SGHRS and CDR2 YFSETQ. The CDR3 loop spans 14 amino acids. Trimming at V came to 2 bases and at J to 4 bases, leaving 3 bases not matched to a gene. In nucleotides, the CDR3 is TGCGCCAGCAGCTTTCAGGGGGCCGCAGATACGCAGTATTTT. Residues: CASSFQGAADTQYF.

The CDR3 loop is CSVGQGAYPDTQYF. The CDR3 bases are TGCAGCGTTGGACAGGGGGCGTATCCAGATACGCAGTATTTT. V gene TRBV29-1 combines with J gene TRBJ2-3; 10 bases agree with TRBD1. The CDR3 has 14 amino acids. The ends lost 4 bases at V and 4 bases at J; junction bases unmatched: 5. Germline assignment: CDR1 SQVTM and CDR2 ANQGSEA.

This clone is a singleton in its sample. J is TRBJ2-1 and V is TRBV2; 9 positions match TRBD1. Germline V gene lookup returns CDR1 SNHLY and CDR2 FYNNEI. With 6 bases clipped from V and 3 bases from J, the junction kept 6 bases outside the gene matches. The CDR3 sequence is 15 residues long. CDR3 protein: CASSPGTGFYNEQFF. The DNA for the CDR3 is TGTGCCAGCAGCCCCGGGACAGGGTTCTACAATGAGCAGTTCTTC.

The V and J genes are TRBV4-2 and TRBJ1-4, with TRBD1 matching over 7 bases. Trimming at V came to 5 bases and at J to 3 bases, leaving 0 bases not matched to a gene. This CDR3 spans 13 amino acids. Looked up from germline, CDR1 is LGHNA and CDR2 is YNFKEQ. CDR3 loop: CASSRGPNEKLFF. The CDR3 DNA sequence: TGTGCCAGCAGCAGGGGGCCTAATGAAAAACTGTTTTTT.